This entry features one TCR beta chain sequence. Its antigen is unidentified. Treatment was busulfan-fludarabine conditioning, a marrow graft, and cyclophosphamide on days +3 and +4. Sequencing used immunoSEQ multiplex PCR; TCRdb keeps in-frame clones, though not all of them. The sample has some 6,200 clones; about 92% are singletons. The record originates from a study of T cells after posttransplantation cyclophosphamide. General study findings and limits: Skin or GI-infiltrating T cells shared few TRB sequences with blood. Donor CD8+ memory clones often dominated recipient blood repertoires at later times. TRB clonality was highly associated with recipient CMV seropositivity and reactivation.

This TCR came from a male patient aged 55 to 69 who received an allogeneic stem cell transplant from a related donor and was CMV-positive. Some of the T cells may derive from the graft donor. The starting material was CD8+ T cells sorted from blood, obtained after allogeneic stem cell transplant with posttransplant cyclophosphamide.

The CDR3 sequence: CASSERTSGGAVETQYF. In nucleotides, the CDR3 is TGTGCCAGCAGTGAACGGACTAGCGGGGGGGCCGTCGAGACCCAGTACTTC. The rearrangement uses TRBV2 and TRBJ2-5, with TRBD2 matching over 15 bases. This CDR3 is built from 17 residues. Germline CDR1 reads SNHLY; CDR2 reads FYNNEI. V gave up 2 bases and J gave up 5 bases; unmatched junction bases: 6.